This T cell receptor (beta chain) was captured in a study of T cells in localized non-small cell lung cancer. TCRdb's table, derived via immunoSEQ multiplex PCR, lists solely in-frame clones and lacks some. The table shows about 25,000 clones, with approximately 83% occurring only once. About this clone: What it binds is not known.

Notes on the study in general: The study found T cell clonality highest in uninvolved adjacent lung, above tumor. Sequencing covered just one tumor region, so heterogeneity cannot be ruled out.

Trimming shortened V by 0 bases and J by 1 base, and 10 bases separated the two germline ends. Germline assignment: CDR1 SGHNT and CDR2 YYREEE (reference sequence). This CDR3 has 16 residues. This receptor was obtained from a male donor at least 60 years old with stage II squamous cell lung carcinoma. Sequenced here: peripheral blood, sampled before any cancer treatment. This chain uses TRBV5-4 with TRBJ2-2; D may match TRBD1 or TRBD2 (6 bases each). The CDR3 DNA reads TGTGCCAGCAGCTTGGATGGGGGGCAGAACACCGGGGAGCTGTTTTTT. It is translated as CASSLDGGQNTGELFF.